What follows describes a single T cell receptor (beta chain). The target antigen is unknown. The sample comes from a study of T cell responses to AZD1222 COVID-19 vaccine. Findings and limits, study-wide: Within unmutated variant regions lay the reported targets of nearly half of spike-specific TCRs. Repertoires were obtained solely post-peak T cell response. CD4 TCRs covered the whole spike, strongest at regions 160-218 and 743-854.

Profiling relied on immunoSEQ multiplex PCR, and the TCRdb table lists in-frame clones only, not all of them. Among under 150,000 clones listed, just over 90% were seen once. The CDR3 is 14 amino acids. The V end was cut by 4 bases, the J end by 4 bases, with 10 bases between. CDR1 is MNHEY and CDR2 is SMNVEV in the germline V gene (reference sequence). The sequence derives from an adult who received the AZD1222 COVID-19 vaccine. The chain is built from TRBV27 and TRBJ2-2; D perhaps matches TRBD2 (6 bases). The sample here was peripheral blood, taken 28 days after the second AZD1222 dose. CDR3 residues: CASSWRESTGELFF. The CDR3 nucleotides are TGTGCCAGCAGTTGGAGGGAGAGCACCGGGGAGCTGTTTTTT.